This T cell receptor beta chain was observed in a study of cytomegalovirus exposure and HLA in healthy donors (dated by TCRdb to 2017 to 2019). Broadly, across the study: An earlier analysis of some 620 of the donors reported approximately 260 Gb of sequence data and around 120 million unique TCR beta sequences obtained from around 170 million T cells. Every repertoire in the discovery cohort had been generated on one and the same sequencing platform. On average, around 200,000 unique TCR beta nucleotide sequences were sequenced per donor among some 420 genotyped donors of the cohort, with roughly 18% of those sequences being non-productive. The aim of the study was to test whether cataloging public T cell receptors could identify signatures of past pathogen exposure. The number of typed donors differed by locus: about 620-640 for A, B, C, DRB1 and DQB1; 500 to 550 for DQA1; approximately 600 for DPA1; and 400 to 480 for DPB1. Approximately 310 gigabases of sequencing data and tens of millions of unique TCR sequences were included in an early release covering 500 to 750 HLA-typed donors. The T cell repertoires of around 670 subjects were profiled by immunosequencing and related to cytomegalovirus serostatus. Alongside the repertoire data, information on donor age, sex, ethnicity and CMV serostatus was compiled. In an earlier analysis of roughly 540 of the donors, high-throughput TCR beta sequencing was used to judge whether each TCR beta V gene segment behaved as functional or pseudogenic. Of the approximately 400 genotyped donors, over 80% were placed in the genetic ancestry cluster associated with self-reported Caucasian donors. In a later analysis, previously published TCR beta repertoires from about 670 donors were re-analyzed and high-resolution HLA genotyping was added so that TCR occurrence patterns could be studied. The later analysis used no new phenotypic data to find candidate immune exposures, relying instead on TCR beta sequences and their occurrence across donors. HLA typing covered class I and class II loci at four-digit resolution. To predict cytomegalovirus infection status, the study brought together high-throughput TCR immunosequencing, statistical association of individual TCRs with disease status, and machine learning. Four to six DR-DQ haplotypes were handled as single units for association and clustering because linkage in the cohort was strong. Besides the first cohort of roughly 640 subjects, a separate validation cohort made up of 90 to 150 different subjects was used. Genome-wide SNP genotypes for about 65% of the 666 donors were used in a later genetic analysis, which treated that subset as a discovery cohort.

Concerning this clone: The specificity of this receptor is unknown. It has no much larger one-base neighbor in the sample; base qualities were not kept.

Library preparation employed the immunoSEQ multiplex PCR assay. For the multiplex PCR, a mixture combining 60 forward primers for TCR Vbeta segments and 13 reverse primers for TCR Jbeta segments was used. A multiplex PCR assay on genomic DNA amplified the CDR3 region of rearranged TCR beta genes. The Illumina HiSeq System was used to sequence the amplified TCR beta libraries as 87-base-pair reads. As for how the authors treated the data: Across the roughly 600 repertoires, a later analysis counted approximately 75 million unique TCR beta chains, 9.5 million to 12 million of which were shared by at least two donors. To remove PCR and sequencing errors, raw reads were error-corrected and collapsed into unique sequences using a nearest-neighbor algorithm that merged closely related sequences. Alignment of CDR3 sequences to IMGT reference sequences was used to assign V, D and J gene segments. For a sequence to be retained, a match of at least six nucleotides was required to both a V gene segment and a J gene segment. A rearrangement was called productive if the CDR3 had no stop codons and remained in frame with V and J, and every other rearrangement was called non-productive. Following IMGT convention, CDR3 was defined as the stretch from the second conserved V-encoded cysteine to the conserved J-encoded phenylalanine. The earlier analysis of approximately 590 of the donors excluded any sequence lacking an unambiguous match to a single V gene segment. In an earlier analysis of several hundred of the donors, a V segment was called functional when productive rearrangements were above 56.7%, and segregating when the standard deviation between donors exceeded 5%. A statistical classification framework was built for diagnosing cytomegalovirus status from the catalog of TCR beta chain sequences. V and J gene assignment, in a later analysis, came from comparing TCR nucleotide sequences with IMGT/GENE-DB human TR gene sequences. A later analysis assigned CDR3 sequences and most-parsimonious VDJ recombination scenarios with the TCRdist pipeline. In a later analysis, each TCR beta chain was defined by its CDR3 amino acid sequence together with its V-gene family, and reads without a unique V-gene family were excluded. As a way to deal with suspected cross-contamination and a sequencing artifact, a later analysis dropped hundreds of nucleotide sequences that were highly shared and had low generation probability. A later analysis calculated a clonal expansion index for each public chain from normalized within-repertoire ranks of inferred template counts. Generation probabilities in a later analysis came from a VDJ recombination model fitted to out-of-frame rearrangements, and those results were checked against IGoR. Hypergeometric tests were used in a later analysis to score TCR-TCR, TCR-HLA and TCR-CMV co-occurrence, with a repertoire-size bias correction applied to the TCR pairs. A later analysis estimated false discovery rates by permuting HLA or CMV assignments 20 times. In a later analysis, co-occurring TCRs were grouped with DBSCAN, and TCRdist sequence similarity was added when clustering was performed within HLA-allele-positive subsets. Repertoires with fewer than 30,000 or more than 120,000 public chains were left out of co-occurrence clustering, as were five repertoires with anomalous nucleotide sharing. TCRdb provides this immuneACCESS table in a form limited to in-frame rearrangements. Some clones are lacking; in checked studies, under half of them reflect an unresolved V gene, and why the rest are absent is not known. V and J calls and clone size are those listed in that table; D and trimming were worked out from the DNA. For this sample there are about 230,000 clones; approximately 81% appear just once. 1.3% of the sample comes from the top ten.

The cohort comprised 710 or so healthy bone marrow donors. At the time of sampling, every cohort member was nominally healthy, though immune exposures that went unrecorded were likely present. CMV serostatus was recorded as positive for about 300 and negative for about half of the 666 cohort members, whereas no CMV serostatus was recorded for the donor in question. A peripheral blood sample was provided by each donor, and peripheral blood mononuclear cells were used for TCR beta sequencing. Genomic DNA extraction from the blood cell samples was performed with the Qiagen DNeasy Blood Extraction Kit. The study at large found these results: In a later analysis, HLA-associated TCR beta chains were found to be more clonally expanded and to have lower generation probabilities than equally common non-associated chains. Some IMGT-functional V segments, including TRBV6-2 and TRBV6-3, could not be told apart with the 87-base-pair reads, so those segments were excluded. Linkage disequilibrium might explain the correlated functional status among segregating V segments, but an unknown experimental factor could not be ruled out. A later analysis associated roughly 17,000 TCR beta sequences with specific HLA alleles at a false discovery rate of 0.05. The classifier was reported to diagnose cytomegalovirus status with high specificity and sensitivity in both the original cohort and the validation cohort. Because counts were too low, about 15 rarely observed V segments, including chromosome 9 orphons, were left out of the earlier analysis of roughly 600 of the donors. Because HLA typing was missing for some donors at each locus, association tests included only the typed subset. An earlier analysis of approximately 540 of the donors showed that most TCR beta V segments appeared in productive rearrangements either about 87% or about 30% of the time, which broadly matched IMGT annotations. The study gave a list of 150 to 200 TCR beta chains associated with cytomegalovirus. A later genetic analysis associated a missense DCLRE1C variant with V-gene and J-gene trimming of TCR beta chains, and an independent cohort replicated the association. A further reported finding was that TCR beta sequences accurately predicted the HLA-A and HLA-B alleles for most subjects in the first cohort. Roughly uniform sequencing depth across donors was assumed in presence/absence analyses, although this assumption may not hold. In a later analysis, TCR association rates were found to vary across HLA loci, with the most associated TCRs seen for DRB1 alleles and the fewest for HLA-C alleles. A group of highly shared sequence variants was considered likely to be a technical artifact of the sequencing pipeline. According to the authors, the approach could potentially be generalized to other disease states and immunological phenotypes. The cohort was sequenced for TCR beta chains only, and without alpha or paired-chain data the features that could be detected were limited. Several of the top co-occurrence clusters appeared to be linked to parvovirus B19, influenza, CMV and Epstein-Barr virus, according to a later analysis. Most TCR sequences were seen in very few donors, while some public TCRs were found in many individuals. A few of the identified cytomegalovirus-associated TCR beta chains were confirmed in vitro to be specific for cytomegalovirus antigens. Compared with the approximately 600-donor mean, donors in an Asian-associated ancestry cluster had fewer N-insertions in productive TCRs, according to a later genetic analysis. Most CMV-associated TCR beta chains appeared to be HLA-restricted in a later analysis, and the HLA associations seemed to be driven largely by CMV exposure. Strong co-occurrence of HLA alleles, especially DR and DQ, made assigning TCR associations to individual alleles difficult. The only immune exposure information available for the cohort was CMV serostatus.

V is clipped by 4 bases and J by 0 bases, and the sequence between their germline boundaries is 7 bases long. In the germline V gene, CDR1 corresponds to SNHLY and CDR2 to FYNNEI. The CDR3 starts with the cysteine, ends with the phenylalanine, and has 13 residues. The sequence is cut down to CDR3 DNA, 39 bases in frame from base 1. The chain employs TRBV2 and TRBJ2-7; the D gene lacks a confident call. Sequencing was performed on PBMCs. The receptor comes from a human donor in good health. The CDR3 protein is CASSGYSSYEQYF. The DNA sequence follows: TGTGCCAGCAGTGGTTACAGCTCCTACGAGCAGTACTTC.